The entry below describes one TCR beta chain. Its target is not known. The blood volume drawn from each donor was 2 to 3 ml. This sample is part of a study of monozygotic twins with inflammatory bowel disease. Findings and caveats of the study: The study supported no single strong signal or clonotype linked to IBD.

For each CDR3 protein, TCRdb gives one entry from its re-call of the 5' RACE reads, without DNA. This sample's clone table lists 120,000 to 150,000 distinct CDR3 sequences. The CDR3 spans 15 residues. CDR1 and CDR2 from the germline V gene are SEHNR and FQNEAQ (reference sequence). The sequenced sample consisted of blood. The source is a human donor with ulcerative colitis or Crohn's disease, or a healthy co-twin of an affected twin (not recorded which). The chain combines TRBV7-9 with TRBJ1-2. The CDR3 sequence: CASSLVGGNFYDYTF.